A selection of T cell receptor beta chains follows, all from one sample in a study of CD8 T cells in Susac syndrome. One entry per CDR3 protein, called by TCRdb with MiXCR from the immunoSEQ multiplex PCR reads. The profile shows 120,000 or so distinct CDR3 sequences, around 96% of them singletons. The sample comprised CD4+ T cells from PBMCs. Receptor source: a human donor in good health. Each CDR3 is given with its conserved first and last residue. D genes are given only for firm matches. Expanded clones are given a class, and other clones once, few, many or no size at all.

size	J	V	D	CDR3	DNA
.	TRBJ1-5	TRBV6-2/TRBV6-3	.	CASSYSSTTPSQPQHF	TGTGCCAGCAGTTACTCCTCCACTACTCCGTCTCAGCCCCAGCATTTT
.	TRBJ1-1	TRBV29-1	.	CSAPGDETEAFF	TGCAGCGCTCCAGGGGATGAAACTGAAGCTTTCTTT
.	TRBJ2-7	TRBV7-9	.	CASSSELVASSSYEQYF	TGTGCCAGCAGCTCTGAACTAGTCGCCTCGAGCTCCTACGAGCAGTACTTC
.	TRBJ1-5	TRBV6-5	TRBD1	CASSYSTGNQPQHF	TGTGCCAGCAGTTACTCGACAGGGAATCAGCCCCAGCATTTT
once	TRBJ2-3	TRBV29-1	.	CSVLGGVSSTDTQYF	TGCAGCGTTCTCGGAGGGGTCTCTAGCACAGATACGCAGTATTTT
.	TRBJ1-2	TRBV6-1	.	CASSSGRWGYTF	TGTGCCAGCAGTTCCGGCCGGTGGGGCTACACCTTC
.	TRBJ2-7	TRBV15	TRBD2	CATQRAGSYEQYF	TGTGCCACCCAGAGAGCGGGAAGCTACGAGCAGTACTTC
.	TRBJ2-5	TRBV6-1	.	CASRTAQLETQYF	TGTGCCAGCAGGACCGCCCAGTTGGAGACCCAGTACTTC
.	TRBJ2-5	TRBV19	.	CASSPETEETQYF	TGTGCCAGTAGTCCCGAAACGGAAGAGACCCAGTACTTC
.	TRBJ2-1	TRBV6-5	TRBD2	CASSKTTSGRNEQFF	TGTGCCAGCAGTAAGACGACTAGCGGGAGGAATGAGCAGTTCTTC
.	TRBJ2-3	TRBV14	TRBD1	CASSPDPGQVTDTQYF	TGTGCCAGCAGCCCCGATCCGGGACAGGTTACAGATACGCAGTATTTT
few	TRBJ2-7	TRBV18	.	CASSPVGTYEQYF	TGTGCCAGCTCACCAGTGGGCACCTACGAGCAGTACTTC
.	TRBJ2-7	TRBV3-1	TRBD2	CASSRLSGRAGNSYEQYF	TGTGCCAGCAGCCGACTAAGCGGGAGGGCCGGGAACTCCTACGAGCAGTACTTC
.	TRBJ1-2	TRBV20-1	TRBD1	CSAREDREYGYTF	TGCAGTGCTAGAGAGGACAGGGAGTATGGCTACACCTTC
.	TRBJ2-2	TRBV3-1	TRBD1	CASSHHVTGGSGGELFF	TGTGCCAGCAGCCACCACGTGACAGGGGGATCCGGCGGGGAGCTGTTTTTT
.	TRBJ1-4	TRBV28	.	CASSLWTGLNEKLFF	TGTGCCAGCAGTCTCTGGACGGGCCTTAATGAAAAACTGTTTTTT
.	TRBJ2-1	TRBV5-1	TRBD2	CASSDTSGRAYNEQFF	TGCGCCAGCAGCGATACTAGCGGGAGGGCCTACAATGAGCAGTTCTTC
.	TRBJ2-7	TRBV7-9	.	CASSLNGYEQYF	TGTGCCAGCAGCTTAAACGGGTACGAGCAGTACTTC
once	TRBJ2-7	TRBV20-1	TRBD2	CSAKRLAGLAYEQYF	TGCAGTGCTAAGCGACTAGCGGGATTGGCCTACGAGCAGTACTTC